This TCR beta chain was sequenced during a study of OX40 agonist ivuxolimab in advanced cancers. The table came from immunoSEQ multiplex PCR; TCRdb's copy has only in-frame clones and leaves some out. The sample shows about 46,000 clones, over 65% of them seen only once. Germline assignment: CDR1 SGHDN and CDR2 FVKESK. The CDR3 covers 15 residues. V was shortened by 5 bases and J by 7 bases, with 18 bases between the two germline ends. The chain recombines TRBV14 with TRBJ2-1; D perhaps matches TRBD1 (5 bases). The starting material was CD4+ or CD8+ T cells sorted from blood, obtained in a trial of the OX40 agonist ivuxolimab. This TCR was recovered from an adult with an advanced solid tumor such as melanoma, head and neck, liver or kidney cancer. In DNA form, the CDR3 reads TGTGCCAGCAGCGCCATGACAGCCCCTTCTAATGAGCAGTTCTTC. This codes for CASSAMTAPSNEQFF. The full variable domain, its missing parts supplied by reference TRBV14 and TRBJ2-1, is EAGVTQFPSHSVIEKGQTVTLRCDPISGHDNLYWYRRVMGKEIKFLLHFVKESKQDESGMPNNRFLAERTGGTYSTLKVQPAELEDSGVYFCASSAMTAPSNEQFFGPGTRLTVL.